One sample yielded the 26 T cell receptor beta chains listed below, sequenced in a study of cytomegalovirus exposure and HLA in healthy donors. PCR employed 60 Vbeta and 13 Jbeta primers. Assay used: immunoSEQ multiplex PCR; TCRdb lists only in-frame clones, some missing. This repertoire includes tens of thousands of clones. Sequenced material: PBMCs. These TCRs come from a woman in her 40s in good health and CMV-seropositive.

The V gene is TRBV14, the J gene TRBJ2-3; no clear D. This CDR3 is 13 amino acids long. The V gene lost 0 bases and the J gene lost 5 bases, with 6 bases spanning the gap. Per the germline V gene, CDR1 is SGHDN and CDR2 is FVKESK. This chain's CDR3 is CASSQEREDTQYF. The CDR3 DNA is TGTGCCAGCAGCCAAGAGCGAGAAGATACGCAGTATTTT.

This chain links TRBV29-1 with TRBJ2-7; 8 bases are a match to TRBD1. The CDR3 covers 13 residues. V lost 1 base to trimming and J lost 4 bases; unmatched junction nucleotides: 3. Germline lookup yields CDR1 SQVTM and CDR2 ANQGSEA. The CDR3 loop is CSVEGTGIYEQYF. CDR3 DNA: TGCAGCGTTGAAGGGACAGGGATTTACGAGCAGTACTTC.

The chain combines TRBV9 with TRBJ2-2; 8 nucleotides agree with TRBD2. The V and J ends lost 2 bases and 5 bases, in that order; junction bases with no gene match: 8. The CDR3 sequence is 16 residues long. Germline CDR1 SGDLS, CDR2 YYNGEE. CDR3 region: CASSVASGSSTGELFF. The CDR3, as DNA: TGTGCCAGCAGCGTGGCAAGCGGGAGTTCGACCGGGGAGCTGTTTTTT.

This chain joins TRBV30 and TRBJ1-6, with D perhaps TRBD1 (6 bases). Germline loops: CDR1 GTSNPN, CDR2 SVGIG (reference sequence). This CDR3 is 14 amino acids long. The V end was cut by 3 bases, the J end by 5 bases, with 11 bases between. The chain's CDR3 is CAWSVPGDNSPLHF. The DNA for the CDR3 is TGTGCCTGGAGCGTCCCAGGGGATAATTCACCCCTCCACTTT.

The J gene is TRBJ2-7, the V gene TRBV7-2, with D possibly being TRBD1 (6 bases). V was pared by 4 bases and J by 4 bases, with 8 bases between. Germline lookup yields CDR1 SGHTA and CDR2 FQGNSA. This CDR3 spans 12 amino acids. CDR3 coding DNA: TGTGCCAGCAGCTCTACAGGGTACGAGCAGTACTTC. This sequence encodes CASSSTGYEQYF. The variable domain in full, with the rest retrieved from reference TRBV7-2 and TRBJ2-7, is GAGVSQSPSNKVTEKGKDVELRCDPISGHTALYWYRQSLGQGLEFLIYFQGNSAPDKSGLPSDRFSAERTGGSVSTLTIQRTQQEDSAVYLCASSSTGYEQYFGPGTRLTVT.

The V call is TRBV27, the J call TRBJ2-7; D is possibly TRBD2 (6 bases). Germline V CDR1 and CDR2: MNHEY, SMNVEV (reference sequence). The V gene lost 6 bases and the J gene lost 1 base, with 10 bases spanning the gap. The CDR3 runs 13 residues. CDR3 in amino acids: CASRGDFSYEQYF. The CDR3 nucleotides are TGTGCCAGCAGGGGGGACTTTTCCTACGAGCAGTACTTC.

This sequence joins TRBV5-8 and TRBJ2-7, with D possibly being TRBD1 (5 bases). V lost 4 bases, J lost 3 bases, and 14 bases lay in between. The CDR3 totals 14 residues. Germline lookup yields CDR1 SGHTS and CDR2 YDEGEE. CDR3 bases: TGTGCCAGCAGCAGCCAAAGGGGAATCTACGAGCAGTACTTC. This sequence encodes CASSSQRGIYEQYF.

This chain connects TRBV18 to TRBJ2-5; D is unclear. The CDR3 is 16 amino acids. Germline V CDR1 and CDR2: KGHSH, LQKENI. Trimming cost V 3 bases and J 2 bases, with 16 bases left between them. The CDR3 spells CASSPRFGHDQETQYF. The DNA for the CDR3 is TGTGCCAGCTCACCTCGATTTGGGCACGATCAAGAGACCCAGTACTTC.

V usage is TRBV7-3 and J usage is TRBJ2-5, with D tentatively TRBD2 (5 bases). This CDR3 spans 15 amino acids. CDR1 and CDR2 from the germline V gene are SGHTA and FQGTGA. V dropped 5 bases and J dropped 5 bases, with 18 bases sitting between them. CDR3 sequence: CASSPTGSPGETQYF. In DNA, the CDR3 is TGTGCCAGCAGCCCAACGGGGAGTCCGGGGGAGACCCAGTACTTC.

This chain joins TRBV9 and TRBJ2-7; TRBD1 might be the D (5 bases). The germline V gene encodes CDR1 SGDLS and CDR2 YYNGEE. The CDR3 is 15 amino acids. V was shortened by 6 bases and J by 2 bases, with 18 bases between the two germline ends. The CDR3 protein is CASTPRAGHTYEQYF. The CDR3 bases are TGTGCCAGCACTCCTCGTGCAGGACACACCTACGAGCAGTACTTC. Complete variable domain (other parts from reference TRBV9 and TRBJ2-7): DSGVTQTPKHLITATGQRVTLRCSPRSGDLSVYWYQQSLDQGLQFLIQYYNGEERAKGNILERFSAQQFPDLHSELNLSSLELGDSALYFCASTPRAGHTYEQYFGPGTRLTVT.

This chain connects TRBV2 to TRBJ2-1, with 12 bases fitting TRBD2. V lost 5 bases, J lost 5 bases, and 4 bases stayed unmatched. The CDR3 spans 15 residues. Per the germline V gene, CDR1 is SNHLY and CDR2 is FYNNEI. DNA of the CDR3: TGTGCCAGCAGTACCCTAGCGGGAGGGAACAATGAGCAGTTCTTC. Protein sequence: CASSTLAGGNNEQFF.

CDR3 bases: TGTGCCATCAGTGAGGTCGGGGGGGCGGTCAATCAGCCCCAGCATTTT. It is translated as CAISEVGGAVNQPQHF. This chain joins TRBV10-3 and TRBJ1-5, with D possibly being TRBD1 (6 bases). The germline V and J ends were trimmed by 2 bases and 3 bases, with 14 bases remaining between them. Looked up from germline, CDR1 is ENHRY and CDR2 is SYGVKD. CDR3 length: 16 residues.

V and J are TRBV9 and TRBJ1-2; a possible D gene is TRBD1 (5 bases). CDR3 length: 13 amino acids. Germline-derived CDR1 and CDR2 are SGDLS and YYNGEE. With 8 bases removed from V and 3 bases from J, the gap between germline ends came to 14 bases. CDR3 coding DNA: TGTGCCAGGGCCAACAGGAGGGACTATGGCTACACCTTC. Protein product: CARANRRDYGYTF.

The chain couples TRBV18 to TRBJ1-5; D remains unclear. Between the trimmed V and J ends, which lost 1 base and 5 bases, there was a span of 6 bases. In germline, CDR1 is KGHSH, CDR2 LQKENI. The CDR3 is 13 amino acids. CDR3 coding DNA: TGTGCCAGCTCACCACAGAGGGATCAGCCCCAGCATTTT. Protein: CASSPQRDQPQHF. The whole variable domain, filled in from reference TRBV18 and TRBJ1-5, reads NAGVMQNPRHLVRRRGQEARLRCSPMKGHSHVYWYRQLPEEGLKFMVYLQKENIIDESGMPKERFSAEFPKEGPSILRIQQVVRGDSAAYFCASSPQRDQPQHFGDGTRLSIL.

V usage is TRBV5-6 and J usage is TRBJ2-3, with TRBD2 matching over 9 bases. After removal of 5 bases from V and 3 bases from J, the junction contained 7 bases not matched to a gene. Per the germline V gene, CDR1 is SGHDT and CDR2 is YYEEEE. The CDR3 loop spans 15 amino acids. Here the CDR3 DNA reads TGTGCCAGCAGGGTAAGCGGGAGGTTTACAGATACGCAGTATTTT. Protein product: CASRVSGRFTDTQYF.

The chain is built from TRBV6-1 and TRBJ2-7, with D perhaps matching TRBD2 (5 bases). The CDR3 runs to 13 residues. Germline values: CDR1 MNHNS, CDR2 SASEGT. V lost 0 bases and J lost 4, with 7 bases in between. This CDR3 reads CASSEAGEYEQYF. The DNA for the CDR3 is TGTGCCAGCAGTGAAGCCGGGGAGTACGAGCAGTACTTC.

To note about this clone: Other nucleotide sequences in the sample specify the same CDR3. CDR3 residues: CASSQDLAGATDTQYF. DNA for the CDR3: TGCGCCAGCAGCCAAGATCTAGCGGGAGCCACAGATACGCAGTATTTT. The chain joins TRBV4-3 to TRBJ2-3, with 10 bases lining up with TRBD2. Germline V lookup: CDR1 LGHNA, CDR2 YSLEER. This CDR3 contains 16 residues. Trimming at V came to 0 bases and at J to 2 bases, leaving 2 bases not matched to a gene.

The chain is built from TRBV18 and TRBJ2-7; weak D call: TRBD1 (7 bases). The V end lost 3 bases, the J end lost 6 bases, and 21 bases lay between the germline ends. From germline, CDR1 is KGHSH and CDR2 LQKENI. The CDR3 loop spans 16 amino acids. The CDR3, as DNA: TGTGCCAGCTCACCTCCTCACGGGCAGGGGGGAGGCGAGCAGTACTTC. This gives the protein CASSPPHGQGGGEQYF.

The chain combines TRBV5-4 with TRBJ2-7; 8 nucleotides match TRBD1. V shed 2 bases and J 6 bases; nucleotides not matched to a gene: 1. Germline CDR1 SGHNT, CDR2 YYREEE (reference sequence). CDR3 length equals 12 residues. This CDR3 is CASSLQGVEQYF. In DNA form, the CDR3 reads TGTGCCAGCAGCTTACAGGGGGTCGAGCAGTACTTC.

The CDR3 nucleotides are TGTGCCAGCAGCTTATCCGGGACAGGGCTCACTGAAGCTTTCTTT. Protein product: CASSLSGTGLTEAFF. The V call is TRBV7-3, the J call TRBJ1-1; 9 nucleotides line up with TRBD1. The CDR3 sequence is 15 residues long. Germline V gene data show CDR1 as SGHTA and CDR2 as FQGTGA. The ends lost 2 bases at V and 4 bases at J; junction bases unmatched: 5.

The chain combines TRBV9 with TRBJ2-7; 8 bases map to TRBD2. V lost 4 bases to trimming and J lost 5 bases; unmatched junction nucleotides: 14. The CDR3 spans 16 residues. Germline CDR1 is SGDLS and CDR2 is YYNGEE. CDR3 bases: TGTGCCAGCAGCCTAACGGGAGCGGGAGCTTTGGACGAGCAGTACTTC. Its translation is CASSLTGAGALDEQYF.

J is TRBJ2-7 and V is TRBV6-1, with TRBD2 matching 7 bases. This CDR3 contains 13 residues. The germline CDR1 and CDR2 sequences are MNHNS and SASEGT. J gave up 2 bases and V 7 bases, and 5 bases lay outside the gene matches. CDR3 bases: TGTGCCAGCACTGGGAGGGTGGCCTACGAGCAGTACTTC. Its translation: CASTGRVAYEQYF.

J is TRBJ2-5 and V is TRBV28, with TRBD2 as a possible D gene (6 bases). Trimming took 9 bases from V and 3 from J, leaving 11 bases between them. CDR3 length equals 12 residues. The V gene's germline CDR1 is MDHEN and CDR2 SYDVKM. In DNA form, the CDR3 reads TGTGCCAGTAGGCGGAGGGAAGAGACCCAGTACTTC. Its protein is CASRRREETQYF.

The chain combines TRBV4-1 with TRBJ2-1; a weak D match, TRBD2 (5 bases). The germline V gene has CDR1 MGHRA and CDR2 YSYEKL. With 1 base removed from V and 14 bases from J, the gap between germline ends came to 30 bases. The length of the CDR3 is 18 residues. The CDR3 DNA follows: TGCGCCAGCAGCCAAGTCCCCTTCCCTTATCAGAGTCTGGACGGGGAGTTCTTC. Protein: CASSQVPFPYQSLDGEFF.

This chain joins TRBV29-1 and TRBJ2-3; D unresolved. Germline CDR1 SQVTM, CDR2 ANQGSEA. The CDR3 contains 13 residues. V was clipped by 4 bases and J by 4 bases, with 12 bases between them. DNA for the CDR3: TGCAGCGTTGGGCAACGTACCCCAGATACGCAGTATTTT. Its translation: CSVGQRTPDTQYF.

The rearrangement uses TRBV7-9 and TRBJ2-7, with 7 bases matching TRBD2. Germline V lookup: CDR1 SEHNR, CDR2 FQNEAQ (reference sequence). V was clipped by 4 bases and J by 3 bases; unmatched bases: 18. CDR3 length: 18 amino acids. In DNA form, the CDR3 reads TGTGCCAGCAGCTCTGGGGGTAGCGGGCGGAGGCACGGCTACGAGCAGTACTTC. Its protein product is CASSSGGSGRRHGYEQYF.